These T cell receptor beta chains were read from a single sample in a study of cytomegalovirus exposure and HLA in healthy donors. Using immunoSEQ multiplex PCR, the repertoire was profiled, and TCRdb retains in-frame clones only, with some absent. The sample holds under 200,000 clones, approximately 80% seen once. The sample taken for sequencing was PBMCs. Source of these receptors: a woman between 50 and 59 years old in good health and CMV-seropositive. Each CDR3 is given with its conserved first and last residue. Each record gives: clone size, D gene, J gene, V gene, CDR3 DNA, CDR3 protein. A D gene is named only where the DNA matches it firmly. Some rows have no size entry. The others give once, few or many, or a class for an expanded clone.

-	-	TRBJ1-6	TRBV2	TGTGCCAGCCTAGACAGCCCTCAATCGCCCCTCCACTTT	CASLDSPQSPLHF
-	TRBD1	TRBJ1-2	TRBV2	TGTGCCAGCAGTGAAGAGGGACAGACCTATGGCTACACCTTC	CASSEEGQTYGYTF
few	-	TRBJ1-1	TRBV5-1	TGCGCCAGCAGCCCAGCTTTTAGGGGCAGGGTCAACACTGAAGCTTTCTTT	CASSPAFRGRVNTEAFF
-	-	TRBJ2-3	TRBV28	TGTGCCAGTTACCAGGGAACAGATACGCAGTATTTT	CASYQGTDTQYF
once	TRBD2	TRBJ2-5	TRBV2	TGTGCCAGCAGTGAAGGTAGCGGGGTCCGGACCCAGTACTTC	CASSEGSGVRTQYF
-	-	TRBJ1-4	TRBV7-6	TGTGCCAGCAGCTTAGAGGCGTCAGCGGTGAGCGAAAAACTGTTTTTT	CASSLEASAVSEKLFF
-	TRBD2	TRBJ2-1	TRBV9	TGTGCCAGCAGCGTCCGACTAGCTGATGAGCAGTTCTTC	CASSVRLADEQFF
few	TRBD1	TRBJ2-2	TRBV7-8	TGTGCCAGCGGAGGGGACAGGGGAACTGTCGGGGAGCTGTTTTTT	CASGGDRGTVGELFF
-	-	TRBJ1-1	TRBV7-9	TGTGCCAGCAGCTCCCCGGGTGGGAACACTGAAGCTTTCTTT	CASSSPGGNTEAFF
once	-	TRBJ2-7	TRBV7-8	TGTGCCAGCAGCTTAAATAGCATGGGGCAGGGCTACGAGCAGTACTTC	CASSLNSMGQGYEQYF
-	TRBD1	TRBJ1-1	TRBV6-1	TGTGCCAGCAGGGTACAGGGGGAGACGGAAGCTTTCTTT	CASRVQGETEAFF
-	TRBD2	TRBJ2-5	TRBV9	TGTGCCAGCAGCGTAGGTAGCGGGGGGGCCGGAGAGACCCAGTACTTC	CASSVGSGGAGETQYF
-	TRBD1	TRBJ1-2	TRBV7-9	TGTGCCAGCAGCTTAGCCGGGACAGGGGGCAATGGCTACACCTTC	CASSLAGTGGNGYTF
once	-	TRBJ1-2	TRBV5-6	TGTGCCAGCAGCATCGGGTGGGGAGAATCTTATGGCTACACCTTC	CASSIGWGESYGYTF
-	-	TRBJ2-7	TRBV19	TGTGCCAGTAGTATAGTGGCCCTAAGGGGATACGAGCAGTACTTC	CASSIVALRGYEQYF
few	TRBD1	TRBJ1-6	TRBV30	TGTGCCTGGAGTGGGGACAGGACGAGCTCCTATAATTCACCCCTCCACTTT	CAWSGDRTSSYNSPLHF
-	TRBD1	TRBJ2-1	TRBV5-1	TGCGCCAGCACCCTGACAGGGGACGGTTCCGGTGGCAATGAGCAGTTCTTC	CASTLTGDGSGGNEQFF